These 14 T cell receptor beta chains came from one sample sequenced in a study of cytotoxic CD8 clonotypes in ibrutinib-treated CLL. Clones were sequenced by immunoSEQ multiplex PCR, and TCRdb holds only the in-frame ones, with some missing. The data contain 57,000 or so clones, approximately 50% of them seen just once; the ten biggest clones take up more than 20%. Material: PBMCs, obtained at disease progression, from a patient treated with ibrutinib. The origin of the receptors is a human donor with chronic lymphocytic leukemia.

The V gene is TRBV18, the J gene TRBJ2-3; perhaps TRBD2 as D (5 bases). Germline CDR1 KGHSH, CDR2 LQKENI. The CDR3 is made up of 14 amino acids. Between the trimmed V and J ends, which lost 6 bases and 2 bases, there was a span of 12 bases. Here the CDR3 DNA reads TGTGCCAGCTCTCAAATCGGGGTCACAGATACGCAGTATTTT. Translated: CASSQIGVTDTQYF.

This chain's CDR3 is CSVDGRGGYTF. CDR3 DNA: TGCAGCGTTGACGGCCGTGGGGGCTACACCTTC. The chain uses TRBV29-1 and TRBJ1-2; D is ambiguous. Per the germline V gene, CDR1 is SQVTM and CDR2 is ANQGSEA. Trimming took 3 bases from V and 8 from J, leaving 10 bases between them. The length of the CDR3 is 11 residues. Based on the CDR3 plus reference TRBV29-1 and TRBJ1-2, the full variable domain is SAVISQKPSRDICQRGTSLTIQCQVDSQVTMMFWYRQQPGQSLTLIATANQGSEATYESGFVIDKFPISRPNLTFSTLTVSNMSPEDSSIYLCSVDGRGGYTFGSGTRLTVV.

This chain uses TRBV4-2 with TRBJ1-5, with 8 nucleotides matching TRBD1. Looked up from germline, CDR1 is LGHNA and CDR2 is YNFKEQ. Unmatched junction bases numbered 8, after V lost 3 bases and J lost 4 bases. This CDR3 has 16 amino acids. CDR3 protein: CASSHIGQGANQPQHF. CDR3 nucleotides: TGTGCCAGCAGCCATATCGGACAGGGTGCGAATCAGCCCCAGCATTTT.

The gene calls are TRBV6-5 and TRBJ1-1; D uncertain. V was pared by 6 bases and J by 1 base, with 12 bases between. Germline CDR1 MNHEY, CDR2 SVGAGI. The CDR3 has 14 residues. CDR3 in amino acids: CASSPPRQNTEAFF. CDR3 nucleotides: TGTGCCAGCAGCCCCCCTCGACAGAACACTGAAGCTTTCTTT.

This sequence joins TRBV6-5 and TRBJ2-7; 7 positions match TRBD1. J lost 0 bases, V lost 3 bases, and 8 bases had no gene match. The length of the CDR3 is 16 residues. Germline V gives CDR1 MNHEY, CDR2 SVGAGI. CDR3 amino acids: CASSYRQDRPSYEQYF. In nucleotides, the CDR3 is TGTGCCAGCAGTTATAGGCAGGACAGGCCCTCCTACGAGCAGTACTTC.

The chain combines TRBV5-1 with TRBJ1-5, with a tentative D call TRBD1 (5 bases). Trimming took off 0 bases at V and 1 base at J, with 8 bases between the two ends. The germline CDR1 and CDR2 sequences are SGHRS and YFSETQ. The CDR3 consists of 15 residues. CDR3 bases: TGCGCCAGCAGCTTGGAGGGGTTAAGCAATCAGCCCCAGCATTTT. Its translation is CASSLEGLSNQPQHF.

The CDR3 DNA reads as TGTGCCAGCAGTGAATCGGGGCATATCACTGAAGCTTTCTTT. Amino acids: CASSESGHITEAFF. V and J are TRBV6-1 and TRBJ1-1, with D perhaps matching TRBD1 (5 bases). CDR1 is MNHNS and CDR2 is SASEGT in the germline V gene. The CDR3 sequence is 14 residues long. V shed 2 bases and J shed 4 bases, with 11 bases lying between them.

V gene TRBV6-5 combines with J gene TRBJ1-1; no firm D call. Germline CDR1 reads MNHEY; CDR2 reads SVGAGI. CDR3 length: 14 amino acids. V was shortened by 6 bases and J by 1 base, with 12 bases between the two germline ends. CDR3: CASSVVGANTEAFF. The CDR3 DNA sequence: TGTGCCAGCAGCGTTGTGGGAGCGAACACTGAAGCTTTCTTT.

This clone occurred once. This chain joins TRBV4-2 and TRBJ1-2; D not certain. Trimming cost V 1 base and J 2 bases, with 8 bases left between them. This CDR3 has 14 amino acids. Germline V gene lookup returns CDR1 LGHNA and CDR2 YNFKEQ. The CDR3 DNA sequence: TGTGCCAGCAGCCAAGGCAGAAACAACTATGGCTACACCTTC. The encoded protein is CASSQGRNNYGYTF.

In this sample, this clone turned up a few times. The chain's CDR3 is CASSGPGGPSYEQYF. The CDR3 DNA reads as TGTGCCAGCAGCGGGCCTGGGGGACCCTCCTACGAGCAGTACTTC. V usage is TRBV28 and J usage is TRBJ2-7, with D perhaps TRBD1 or TRBD2 (5 bases each). V was pared by 6 bases and J by 0 bases, with 15 bases between. The V gene's germline CDR1 is MDHEN and CDR2 SYDVKM. The CDR3 loop spans 15 amino acids.

The J gene is TRBJ1-4, the V gene TRBV5-1; D is undetermined. Trimming shortened V by 0 bases and J by 5 bases, and 5 bases separated the two germline ends. In germline, CDR1 is SGHRS, CDR2 YFSETQ. This CDR3 spans 13 amino acids. The CDR3 protein is CASSLDPNEKLFF. In DNA, the CDR3 is TGCGCCAGCAGCTTGGATCCAAATGAAAAACTGTTTTTT.

In its sample, this clone was seen a few times. The chain recombines TRBV30 with TRBJ1-1; D gene unclear. This CDR3 has 11 amino acids. The germline CDR1 and CDR2 sequences are GTSNPN and SVGIG (reference sequence). V was pared by 3 bases and J by 6 bases, with 8 bases between. The CDR3 region has the DNA TGTGCCTGGAGGGTGGGTGCTGAAGCTTTCTTT. Translated, it gives CAWRVGAEAFF. The entire variable domain, with the rest obtained from reference TRBV30 and TRBJ1-1, is as follows: SQTIHQWPATLVQPVGSPLSLECTVEGTSNPNLYWYRQAAGRGLQLLFYSVGIGQISSEVPQNLSASRPQDRQFILSSKKLLLSDSGFYLCAWRVGAEAFFGQGTRLTVV.

The J gene is TRBJ2-7, the V gene TRBV2; TRBD2 might be the D (5 bases). Per germline, CDR1 SNHLY and CDR2 FYNNEI. The CDR3 spans 14 residues. Trimming shortened V by 5 bases and J by 2 bases, and 13 bases separated the two germline ends. This chain's CDR3 is CASSSEVGPYEQYF. The CDR3 region has the DNA TGTGCCAGCAGTTCGGAGGTTGGGCCCTACGAGCAGTACTTC.

The V gene is TRBV10-3, the J gene TRBJ1-5; D perhaps matches TRBD1 (6 bases). This CDR3 has 14 amino acids. Trimming left V 3 bases short and J 6 bases short, with 12 bases between. Germline lookup yields CDR1 ENHRY and CDR2 SYGVKD. CDR3 bases: TGTGCCATCAGTGAAGGACAGATAGGTCAGCCCCAGCATTTT. Residues: CAISEGQIGQPQHF.